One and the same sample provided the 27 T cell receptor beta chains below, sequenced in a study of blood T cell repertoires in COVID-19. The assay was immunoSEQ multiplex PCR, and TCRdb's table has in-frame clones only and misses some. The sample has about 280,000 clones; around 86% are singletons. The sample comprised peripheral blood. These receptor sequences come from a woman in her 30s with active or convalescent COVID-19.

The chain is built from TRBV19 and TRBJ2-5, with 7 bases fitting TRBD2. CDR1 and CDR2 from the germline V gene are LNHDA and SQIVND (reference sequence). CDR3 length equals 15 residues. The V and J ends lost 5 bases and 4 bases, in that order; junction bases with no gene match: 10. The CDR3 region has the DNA TGTGCCAGTAGTGGGGGGAGCGGGGAGGGAGAGACCCAGTACTTC. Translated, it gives CASSGGSGEGETQYF.

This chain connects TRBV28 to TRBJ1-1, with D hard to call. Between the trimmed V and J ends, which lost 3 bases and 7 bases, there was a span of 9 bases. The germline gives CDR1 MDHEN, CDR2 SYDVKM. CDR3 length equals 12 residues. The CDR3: CASSFGDFEAFF. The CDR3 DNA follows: TGTGCCAGCAGTTTCGGAGACTTTGAAGCTTTCTTT.

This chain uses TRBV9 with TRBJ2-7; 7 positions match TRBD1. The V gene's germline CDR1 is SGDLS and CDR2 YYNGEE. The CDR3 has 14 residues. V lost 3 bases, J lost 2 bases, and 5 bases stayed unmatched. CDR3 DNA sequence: TGTGCCAGCAGCGACCGGGACAGACCCTACGAGCAGTACTTC. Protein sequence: CASSDRDRPYEQYF.

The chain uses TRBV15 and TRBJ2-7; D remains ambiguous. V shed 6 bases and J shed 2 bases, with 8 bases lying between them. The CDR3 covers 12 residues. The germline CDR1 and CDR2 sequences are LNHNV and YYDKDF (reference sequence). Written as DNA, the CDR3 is TGTGCCACCAGTGGGCAGACCTACGAGCAGTACTTC. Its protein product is CATSGQTYEQYF. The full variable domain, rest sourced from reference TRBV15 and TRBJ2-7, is DAMVIQNPRYQVTQFGKPVTLSCSQTLNHNVMYWYQQKSSQAPKLLFHYYDKDFNNEADTPDNFQSRRPNTSFCFLDIRSPGLGDTAMYLCATSGQTYEQYFGPGTRLTVT.

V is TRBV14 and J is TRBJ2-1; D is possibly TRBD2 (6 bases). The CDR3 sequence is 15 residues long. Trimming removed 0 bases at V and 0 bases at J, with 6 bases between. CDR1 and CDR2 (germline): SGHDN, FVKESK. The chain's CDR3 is CASSQERGSYNEQFF. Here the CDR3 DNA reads TGTGCCAGCAGCCAAGAGCGGGGCTCCTACAATGAGCAGTTCTTC.

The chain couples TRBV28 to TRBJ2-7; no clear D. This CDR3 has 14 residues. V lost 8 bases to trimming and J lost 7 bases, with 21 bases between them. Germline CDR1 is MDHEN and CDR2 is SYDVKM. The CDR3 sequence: CASVGPPQAGEQYF. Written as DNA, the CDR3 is TGTGCCAGCGTGGGCCCCCCCCAAGCCGGAGAGCAGTACTTC.

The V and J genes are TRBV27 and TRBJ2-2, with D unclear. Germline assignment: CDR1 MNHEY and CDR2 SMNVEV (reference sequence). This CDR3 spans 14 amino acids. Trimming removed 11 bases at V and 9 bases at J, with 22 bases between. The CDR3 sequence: CASSEVALIRELFF. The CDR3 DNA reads TGTGCCTCCTCTGAGGTAGCCTTAATCAGGGAGCTGTTTTTT.

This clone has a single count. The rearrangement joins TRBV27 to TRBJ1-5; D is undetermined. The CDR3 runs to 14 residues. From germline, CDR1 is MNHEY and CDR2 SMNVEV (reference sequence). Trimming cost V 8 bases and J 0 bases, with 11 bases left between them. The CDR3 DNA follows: TGTGCCAGCTTAGGAGGATTTAGCAATCAGCCCCAGCATTTT. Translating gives CASLGGFSNQPQHF.

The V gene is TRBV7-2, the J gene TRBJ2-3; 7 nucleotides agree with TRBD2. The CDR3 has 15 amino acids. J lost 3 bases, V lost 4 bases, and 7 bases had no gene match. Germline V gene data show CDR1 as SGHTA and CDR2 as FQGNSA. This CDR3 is CASSSGLGGTDTQYF. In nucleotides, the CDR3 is TGTGCCAGCAGCTCAGGATTGGGGGGGACAGATACGCAGTATTTT.

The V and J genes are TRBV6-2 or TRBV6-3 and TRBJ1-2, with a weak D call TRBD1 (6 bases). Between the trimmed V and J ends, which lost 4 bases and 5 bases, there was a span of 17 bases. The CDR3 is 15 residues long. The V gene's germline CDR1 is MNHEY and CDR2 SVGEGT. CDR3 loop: CASSLQGSLRYGYTF. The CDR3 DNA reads TGTGCCAGCAGTTTACAGGGATCCCTTCGGTATGGCTACACCTTC.

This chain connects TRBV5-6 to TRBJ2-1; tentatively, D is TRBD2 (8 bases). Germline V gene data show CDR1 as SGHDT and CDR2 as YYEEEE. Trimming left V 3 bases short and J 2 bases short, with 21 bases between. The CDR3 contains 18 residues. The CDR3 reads CASSSSQGVAGTYNEQFF. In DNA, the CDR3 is TGTGCCAGCAGCTCCTCGCAGGGGGTAGCGGGGACCTACAATGAGCAGTTCTTC.

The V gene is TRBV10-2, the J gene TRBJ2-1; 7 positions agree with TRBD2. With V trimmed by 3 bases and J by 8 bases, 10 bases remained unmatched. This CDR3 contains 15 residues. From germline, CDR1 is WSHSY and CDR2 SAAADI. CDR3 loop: CASSDLRLASHEQFF. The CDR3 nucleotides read TGCGCCAGCAGTGACCTTAGACTAGCAAGCCATGAGCAGTTCTTC.

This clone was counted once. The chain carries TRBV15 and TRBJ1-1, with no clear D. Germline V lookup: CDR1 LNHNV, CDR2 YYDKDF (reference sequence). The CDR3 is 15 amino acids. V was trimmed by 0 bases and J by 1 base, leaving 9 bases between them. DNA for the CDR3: TGTGCCACCAGCAGAGATCAAGCCGGGAACACTGAAGCTTTCTTT. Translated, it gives CATSRDQAGNTEAFF.

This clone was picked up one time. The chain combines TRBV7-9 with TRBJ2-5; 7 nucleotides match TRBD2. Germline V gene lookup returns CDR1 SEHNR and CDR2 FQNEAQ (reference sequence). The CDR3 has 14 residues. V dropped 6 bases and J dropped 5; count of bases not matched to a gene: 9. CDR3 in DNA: TGTGCCAGCAGATCAACCGGGACTAAGGAGACCCAGTACTTC. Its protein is CASRSTGTKETQYF.

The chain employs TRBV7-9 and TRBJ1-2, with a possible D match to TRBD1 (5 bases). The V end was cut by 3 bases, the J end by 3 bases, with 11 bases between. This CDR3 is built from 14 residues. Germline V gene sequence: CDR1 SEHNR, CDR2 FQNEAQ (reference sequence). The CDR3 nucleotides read TGTGCCAGCAGCTTTCGATGGGGCTACTATGGCTACACCTTC. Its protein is CASSFRWGYYGYTF.

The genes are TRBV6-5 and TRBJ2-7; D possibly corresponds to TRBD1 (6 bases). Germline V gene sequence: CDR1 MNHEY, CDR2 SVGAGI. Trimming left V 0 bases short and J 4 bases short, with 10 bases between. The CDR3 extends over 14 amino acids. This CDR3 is CASSYSKGGYEQYF. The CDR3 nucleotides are TGTGCCAGCAGTTACTCGAAAGGGGGTTACGAGCAGTACTTC.

The CDR3 bases are TGTGCCAGCAGTCCCACTCTCCTAGAGGCGAACACCATATATTTT. Its protein is CASSPTLLEANTIYF. The chain has TRBV27 and TRBJ1-3; D is ambiguous. The ends were cut back, 5 bases at V and 7 bases at J, with 18 bases in the middle. The length of the CDR3 is 15 residues. Germline V gene data show CDR1 as MNHEY and CDR2 as SMNVEV (reference sequence).

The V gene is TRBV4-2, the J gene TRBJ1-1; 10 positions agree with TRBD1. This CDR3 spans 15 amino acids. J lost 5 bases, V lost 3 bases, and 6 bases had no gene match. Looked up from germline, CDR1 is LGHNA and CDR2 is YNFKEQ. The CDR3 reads CASSQADRGETEAFF. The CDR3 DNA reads TGTGCCAGCAGCCAGGCGGACAGGGGGGAGACTGAAGCTTTCTTT.

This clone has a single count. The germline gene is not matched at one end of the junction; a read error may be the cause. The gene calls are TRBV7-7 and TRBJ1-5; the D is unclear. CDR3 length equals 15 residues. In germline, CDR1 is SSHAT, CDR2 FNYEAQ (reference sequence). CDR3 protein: CASSLCQAFNQPQHF. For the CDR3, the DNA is TGTGCTAGCAGCTTATGTCAGGCATTCAATCAGCCCCAGCATTTT.

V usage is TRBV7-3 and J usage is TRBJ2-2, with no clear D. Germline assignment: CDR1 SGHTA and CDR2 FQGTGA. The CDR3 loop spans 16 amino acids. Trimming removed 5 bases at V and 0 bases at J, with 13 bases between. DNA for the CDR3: TGTGCCAGCAGCCCCCACGGCGGAGCGAACACCGGGGAGCTGTTTTTT. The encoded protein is CASSPHGGANTGELFF.

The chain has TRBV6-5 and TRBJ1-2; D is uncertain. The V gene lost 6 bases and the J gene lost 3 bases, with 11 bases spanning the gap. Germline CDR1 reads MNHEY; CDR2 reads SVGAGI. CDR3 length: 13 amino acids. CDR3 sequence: CASSVTVDYGYTF. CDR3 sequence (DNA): TGTGCCAGCAGCGTTACAGTCGACTATGGCTACACCTTC.

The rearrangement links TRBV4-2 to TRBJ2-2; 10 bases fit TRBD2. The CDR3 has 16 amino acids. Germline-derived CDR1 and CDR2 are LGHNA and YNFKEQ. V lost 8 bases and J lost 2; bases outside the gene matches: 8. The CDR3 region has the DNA TGTGCCAGCGGCGCTAGCGGGGGAATCAACACCGGGGAGCTGTTTTTT. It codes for CASGASGGINTGELFF.

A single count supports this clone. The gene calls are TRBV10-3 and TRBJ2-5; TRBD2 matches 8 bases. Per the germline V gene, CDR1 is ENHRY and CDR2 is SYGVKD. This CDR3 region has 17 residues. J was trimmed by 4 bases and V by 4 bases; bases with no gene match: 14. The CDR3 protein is CAISASIPGLGGETQYF. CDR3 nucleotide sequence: TGTGCCATCAGTGCATCTATACCGGGACTAGGGGGAGAGACCCAGTACTTC.

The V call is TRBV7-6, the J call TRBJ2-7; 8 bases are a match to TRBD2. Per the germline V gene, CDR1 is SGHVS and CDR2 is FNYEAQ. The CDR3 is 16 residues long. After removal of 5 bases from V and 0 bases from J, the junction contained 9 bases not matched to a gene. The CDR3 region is CASSPRGGSYSYEQYF. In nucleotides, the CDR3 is TGTGCCAGCAGCCCCCGGGGGGGGTCATACTCCTACGAGCAGTACTTC.

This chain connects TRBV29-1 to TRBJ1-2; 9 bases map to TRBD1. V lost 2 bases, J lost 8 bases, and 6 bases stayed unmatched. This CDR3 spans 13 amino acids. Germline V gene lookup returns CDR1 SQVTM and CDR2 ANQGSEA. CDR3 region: CSVELGTGWGYTF. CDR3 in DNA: TGCAGCGTTGAACTGGGGACAGGGTGGGGCTACACCTTC.

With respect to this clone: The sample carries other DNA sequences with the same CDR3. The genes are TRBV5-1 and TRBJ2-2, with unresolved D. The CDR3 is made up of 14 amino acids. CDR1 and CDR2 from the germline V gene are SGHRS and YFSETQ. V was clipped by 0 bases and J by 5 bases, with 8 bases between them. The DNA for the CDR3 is TGCGCCAGCAGCTTGGAACCGGGTACCGGGGAGCTGTTTTTT. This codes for CASSLEPGTGELFF.

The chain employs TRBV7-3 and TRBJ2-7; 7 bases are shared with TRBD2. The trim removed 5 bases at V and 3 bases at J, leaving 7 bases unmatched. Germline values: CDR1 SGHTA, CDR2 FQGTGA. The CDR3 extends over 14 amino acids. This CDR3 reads CASSPSGGNYEQYF. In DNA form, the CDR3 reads TGTGCCAGCAGCCCTTCCGGGGGGAACTACGAGCAGTACTTC.